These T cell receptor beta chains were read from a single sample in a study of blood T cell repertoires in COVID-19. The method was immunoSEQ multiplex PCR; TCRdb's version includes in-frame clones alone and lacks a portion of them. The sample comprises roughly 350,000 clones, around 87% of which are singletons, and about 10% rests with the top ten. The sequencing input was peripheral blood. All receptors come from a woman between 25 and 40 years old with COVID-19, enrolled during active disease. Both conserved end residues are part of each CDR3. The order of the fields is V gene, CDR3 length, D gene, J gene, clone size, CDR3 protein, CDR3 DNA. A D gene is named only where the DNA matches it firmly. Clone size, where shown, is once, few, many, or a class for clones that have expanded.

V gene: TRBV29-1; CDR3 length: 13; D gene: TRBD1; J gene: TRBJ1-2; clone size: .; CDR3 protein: CALSPGQGYGYTF; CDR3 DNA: TGCGCTCTCTCTCCGGGACAGGGGTATGGCTACACCTTC
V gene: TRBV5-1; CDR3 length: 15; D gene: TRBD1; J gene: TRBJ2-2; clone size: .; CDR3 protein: CASSKGTGGAGELFF; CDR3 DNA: TGCGCCAGCAGCAAGGGAACAGGGGGTGCCGGGGAGCTGTTTTTT
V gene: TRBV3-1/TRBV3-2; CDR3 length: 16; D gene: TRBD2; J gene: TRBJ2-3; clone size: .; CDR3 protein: CASSRGLAGATDTQYF; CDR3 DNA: TGTGCCAGCAGCCGCGGACTAGCGGGGGCCACAGATACGCAGTATTTT
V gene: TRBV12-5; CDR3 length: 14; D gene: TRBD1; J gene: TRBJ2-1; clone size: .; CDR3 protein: CASGLGQGADEQFF; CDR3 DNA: TGTGCTAGTGGTTTGGGACAGGGGGCGGATGAGCAGTTCTTC
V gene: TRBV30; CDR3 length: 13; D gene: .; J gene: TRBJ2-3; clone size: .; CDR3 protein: CAWLGQNTDTQYF; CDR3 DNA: TGTGCCTGGCTCGGTCAAAACACAGATACGCAGTATTTT
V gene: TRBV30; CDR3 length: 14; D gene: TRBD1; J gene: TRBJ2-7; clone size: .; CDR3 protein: CAWSVGRGPYEQYF; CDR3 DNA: TGTGCCTGGAGTGTCGGCAGGGGGCCGTACGAGCAGTACTTC
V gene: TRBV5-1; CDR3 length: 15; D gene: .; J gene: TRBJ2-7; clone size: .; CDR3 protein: CASSLASGDTYEQYF; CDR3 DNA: TGCGCCAGCAGCTTGGCTTCAGGGGATACCTACGAGCAGTACTTC
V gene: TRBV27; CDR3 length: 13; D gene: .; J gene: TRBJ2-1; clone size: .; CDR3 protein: CASSLSESNEQFF; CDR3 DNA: TGTGCCAGCAGTTTATCGGAGAGTAATGAGCAGTTCTTC
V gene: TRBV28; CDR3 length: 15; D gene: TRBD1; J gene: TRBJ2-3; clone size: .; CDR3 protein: CASSLGQGKTDTQYF; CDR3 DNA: TGTGCCAGCAGTTTGGGACAGGGTAAGACAGATACGCAGTATTTT
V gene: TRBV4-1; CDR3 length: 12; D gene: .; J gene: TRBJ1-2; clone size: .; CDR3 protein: CASRPLGGGYTF; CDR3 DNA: TGCGCCAGCAGACCCCTAGGGGGAGGCTACACCTTC
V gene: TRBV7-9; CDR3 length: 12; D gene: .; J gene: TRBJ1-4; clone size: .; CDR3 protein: CASSFRGEKLFF; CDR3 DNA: TGTGCCAGCAGCTTCAGGGGTGAAAAACTGTTTTTT
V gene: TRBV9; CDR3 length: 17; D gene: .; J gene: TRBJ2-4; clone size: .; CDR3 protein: CASSVDPQQGAKNIQYF; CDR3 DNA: TGTGCCAGCAGCGTAGATCCCCAGCAGGGGGCCAAAAACATTCAGTACTTC
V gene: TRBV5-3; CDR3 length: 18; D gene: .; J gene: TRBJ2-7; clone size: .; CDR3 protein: CARSARGCSTEGPYEQYF; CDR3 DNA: TGTGCCAGAAGCGCTAGGGGTTGTTCGACGGAGGGGCCCTACGAGCAGTACTTC
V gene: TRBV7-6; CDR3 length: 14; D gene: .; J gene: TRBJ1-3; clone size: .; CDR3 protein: CASSPGQGRNTIYF; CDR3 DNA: TGTGCCAGCAGCCCCGGGCAGGGTAGAAACACCATATATTTT
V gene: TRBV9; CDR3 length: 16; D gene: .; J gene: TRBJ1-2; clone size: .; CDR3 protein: CASSVFMIGENYGYTF; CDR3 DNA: TGTGCCAGCAGCGTATTCATGATTGGGGAGAACTATGGCTACACCTTC
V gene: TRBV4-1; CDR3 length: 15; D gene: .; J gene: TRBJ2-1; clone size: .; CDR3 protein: CASSQYSSSYNEQFF; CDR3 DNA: TGCGCCAGCAGCCAGTACAGTAGCTCCTACAATGAGCAGTTCTTC
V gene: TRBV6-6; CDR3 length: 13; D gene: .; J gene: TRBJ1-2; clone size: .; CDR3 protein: CASSYTDSYGYTF; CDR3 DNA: TGTGCCAGCAGTTATACGGACAGCTATGGCTACACCTTC
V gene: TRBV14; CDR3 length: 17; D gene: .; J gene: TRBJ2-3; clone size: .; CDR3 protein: CASSQVGGATTTDTQYF; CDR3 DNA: TGTGCCAGCAGCCAAGTGGGTGGGGCGACCACCACAGATACGCAGTATTTT
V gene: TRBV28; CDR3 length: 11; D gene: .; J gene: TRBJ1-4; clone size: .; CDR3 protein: CASSLGGKLFF; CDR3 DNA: TGTGCCAGCAGCCTCGGGGGAAAACTGTTTTTT
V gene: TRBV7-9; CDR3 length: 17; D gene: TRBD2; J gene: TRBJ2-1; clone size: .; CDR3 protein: CASSSLIAGLSYNEQFF; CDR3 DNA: TGTGCCAGCAGCTCACTGATAGCGGGACTCTCCTACAATGAGCAGTTCTTC
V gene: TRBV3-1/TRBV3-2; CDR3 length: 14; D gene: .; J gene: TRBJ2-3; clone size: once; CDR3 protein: CASSQGTATDTQYF; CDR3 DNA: TGTGCCAGCAGCCAAGGGACTGCAACAGATACGCAGTATTTT
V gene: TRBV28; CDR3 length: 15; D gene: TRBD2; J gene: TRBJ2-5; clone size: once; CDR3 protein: CASSPLSSGQETQYF; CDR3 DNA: TGTGCCAGCAGTCCTTTATCTAGCGGCCAAGAGACCCAGTACTTC
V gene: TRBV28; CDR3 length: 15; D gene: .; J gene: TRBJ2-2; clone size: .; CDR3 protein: CASSPVHRDTGELFF; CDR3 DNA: TGTGCCAGCAGTCCGGTCCACAGGGACACCGGGGAGCTGTTTTTT
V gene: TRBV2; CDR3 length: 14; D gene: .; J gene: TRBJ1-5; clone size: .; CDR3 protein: CASSPDRGNQPQHF; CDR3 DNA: TGTGCCAGCAGTCCCGACAGAGGCAATCAGCCCCAGCATTTT
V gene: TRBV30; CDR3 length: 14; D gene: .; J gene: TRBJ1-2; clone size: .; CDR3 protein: CAWSPGGHVYGYTF; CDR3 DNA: TGTGCCTGGAGCCCGGGCGGGCATGTTTACGGCTACACCTTC
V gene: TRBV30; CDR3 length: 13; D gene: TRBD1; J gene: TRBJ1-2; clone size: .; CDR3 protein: CAFVGDRGWGYTF; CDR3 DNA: TGTGCCTTCGTTGGGGACAGGGGATGGGGCTACACCTTC
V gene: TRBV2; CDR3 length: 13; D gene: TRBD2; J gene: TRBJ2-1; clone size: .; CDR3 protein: CASSGDPLAGAFF; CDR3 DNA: TGTGCCAGCAGCGGAGACCCGCTAGCGGGGGCGTTCTTC
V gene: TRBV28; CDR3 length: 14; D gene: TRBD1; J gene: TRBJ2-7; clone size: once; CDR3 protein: CASRGQRRLDGQYF; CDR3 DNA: TGTGCCAGCAGGGGACAGAGACGCCTGGACGGGCAGTACTTC
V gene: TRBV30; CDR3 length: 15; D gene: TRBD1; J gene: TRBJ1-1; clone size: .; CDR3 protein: CAWYRRGQRNTEAFF; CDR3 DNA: TGTGCCTGGTACCGACGGGGACAGCGGAACACTGAAGCTTTCTTT
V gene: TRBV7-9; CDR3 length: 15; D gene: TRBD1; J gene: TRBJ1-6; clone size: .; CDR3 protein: CASSARQGTNSPLHF; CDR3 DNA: TGTGCCAGCAGCGCCCGACAGGGGACTAATTCACCCCTCCACTTT
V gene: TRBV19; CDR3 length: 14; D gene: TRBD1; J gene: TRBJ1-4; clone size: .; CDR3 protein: CASTPQGARGKLFF; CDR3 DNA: TGTGCCAGTACCCCACAGGGGGCGCGGGGAAAACTGTTTTTT
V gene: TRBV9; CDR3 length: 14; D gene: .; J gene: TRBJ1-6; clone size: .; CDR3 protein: CASSVKGGNSPLHF; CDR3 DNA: TGTGCCAGCAGCGTAAAGGGAGGAAATTCACCCCTCCACTTT
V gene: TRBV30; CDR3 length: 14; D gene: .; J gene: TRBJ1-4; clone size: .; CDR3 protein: CAWSGASTNEKLFF; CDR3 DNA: TGTGCCTGGAGTGGGGCATCAACTAATGAAAAACTGTTTTTT
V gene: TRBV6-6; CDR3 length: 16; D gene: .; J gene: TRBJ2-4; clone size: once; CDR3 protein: CASSYPEGSAKNIQYF; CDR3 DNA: TGTGCCAGCAGTTACCCGGAGGGGAGTGCCAAAAACATTCAGTACTTC
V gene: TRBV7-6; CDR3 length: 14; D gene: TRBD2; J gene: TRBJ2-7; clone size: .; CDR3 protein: CASSEGTSGSEQYF; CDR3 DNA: TGTGCCAGCAGCGAGGGGACTAGCGGGAGCGAGCAGTACTTC
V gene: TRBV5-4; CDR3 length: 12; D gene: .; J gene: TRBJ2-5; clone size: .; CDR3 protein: CASKSTGGPQYF; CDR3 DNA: TGTGCCAGCAAAAGTACCGGGGGGCCCCAGTACTTC
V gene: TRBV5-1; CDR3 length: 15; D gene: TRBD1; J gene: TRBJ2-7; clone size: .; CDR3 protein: CASSSRGTGSYEQYF; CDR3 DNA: TGCGCCAGCAGCTCACGCGGGACAGGGTCCTACGAGCAGTACTTC
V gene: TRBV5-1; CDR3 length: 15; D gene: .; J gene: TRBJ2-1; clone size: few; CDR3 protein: CASSLVGSSYNEQFF; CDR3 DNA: TGCGCCAGCAGCTTGGTAGGGAGCTCCTACAATGAGCAGTTCTTC
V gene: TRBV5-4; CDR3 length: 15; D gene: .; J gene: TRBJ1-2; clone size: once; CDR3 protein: CASSLRGESNYGYTF; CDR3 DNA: TGTGCCAGCAGCTTGCGGGGGGAAAGTAACTATGGCTACACCTTC
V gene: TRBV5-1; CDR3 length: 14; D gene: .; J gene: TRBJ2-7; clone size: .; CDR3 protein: CASKSGSGAYEQYF; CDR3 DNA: TGCGCCAGCAAGTCGGGGTCGGGGGCCTACGAGCAGTACTTC
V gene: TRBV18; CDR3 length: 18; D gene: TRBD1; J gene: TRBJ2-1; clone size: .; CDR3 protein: CASSLKRDRGKAYNEQFF; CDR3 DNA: TGTGCCAGCTCACTCAAGAGGGACAGGGGGAAGGCCTACAATGAGCAGTTCTTC
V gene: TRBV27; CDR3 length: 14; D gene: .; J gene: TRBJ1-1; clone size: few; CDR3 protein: CASSLPGRNTEAFF; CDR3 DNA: TGTGCCAGCAGTTTGCCAGGGCGGAACACTGAAGCTTTCTTT
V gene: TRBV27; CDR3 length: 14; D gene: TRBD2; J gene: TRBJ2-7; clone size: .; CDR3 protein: CASSVAGGRSEQYF; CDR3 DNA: TGTGCCAGCAGTGTAGCGGGAGGGCGGTCCGAGCAGTACTTC
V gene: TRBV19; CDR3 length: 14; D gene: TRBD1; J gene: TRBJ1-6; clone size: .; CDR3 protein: CASSTTGVGSPLHF; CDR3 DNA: TGTGCCAGTAGTACTACAGGGGTAGGATCACCCCTCCACTTT
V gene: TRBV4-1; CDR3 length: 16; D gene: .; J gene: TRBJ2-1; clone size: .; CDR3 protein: CASSQGLAPSYNEQFF; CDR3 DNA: TGCGCCAGCAGCCAAGGGCTAGCGCCTTCCTACAATGAGCAGTTCTTC
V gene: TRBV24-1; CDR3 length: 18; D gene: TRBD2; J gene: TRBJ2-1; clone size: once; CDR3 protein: CATSDLSTSGTSYNEQFF; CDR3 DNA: TGTGCCACCAGTGATTTGTCGACTAGCGGGACCTCCTACAATGAGCAGTTCTTC
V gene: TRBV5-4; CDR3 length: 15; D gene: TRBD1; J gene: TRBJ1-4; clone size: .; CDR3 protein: CASSFGGQGGEKLFF; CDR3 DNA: TGTGCCAGCAGCTTTGGGGGACAGGGAGGGGAAAAACTGTTTTTT
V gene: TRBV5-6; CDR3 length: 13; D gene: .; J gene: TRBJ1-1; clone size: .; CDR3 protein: CASSFQGGTEAFF; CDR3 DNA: TGTGCCAGCAGCTTCCAGGGAGGGACTGAAGCTTTCTTT
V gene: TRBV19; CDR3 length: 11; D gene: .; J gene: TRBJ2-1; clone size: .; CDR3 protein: CASSKGDEQFF; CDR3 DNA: TGTGCCAGTAGTAAGGGGGATGAGCAGTTCTTC
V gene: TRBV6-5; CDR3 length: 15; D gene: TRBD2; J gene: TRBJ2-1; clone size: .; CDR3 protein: CASSPGLPSGNEQFF; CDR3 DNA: TGTGCCAGCAGTCCGGGACTACCCTCCGGCAATGAGCAGTTCTTC
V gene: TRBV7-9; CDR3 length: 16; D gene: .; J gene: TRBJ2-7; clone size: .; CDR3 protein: CASSSIQGGEGYEQYF; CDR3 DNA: TGTGCCAGCAGCTCCATTCAAGGGGGGGAAGGCTACGAGCAGTACTTC
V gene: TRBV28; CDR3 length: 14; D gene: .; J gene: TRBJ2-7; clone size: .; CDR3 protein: CASSPLGGPYEQYF; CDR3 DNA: TGTGCCAGCAGTCCTCTCGGAGGCCCCTACGAGCAGTACTTC
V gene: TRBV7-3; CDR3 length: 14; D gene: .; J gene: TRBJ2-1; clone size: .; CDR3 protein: CASSRAGRGDEQFF; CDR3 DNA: TGTGCCAGCAGCCGGGCCGGGCGGGGAGATGAGCAGTTCTTC